The 32 T cell receptor beta chains presented below share a single source sample, sequenced in a study of cytomegalovirus exposure and HLA in healthy donors. The PCR was carried out with 60 Vbeta primers and 13 Jbeta primers. Method: immunoSEQ multiplex PCR; TCRdb's copy keeps in-frame clones and lacks some. In the table there are fewer than 250,000 clones, roughly 73% of which are singletons. Sequencing used PBMCs. These receptor sequences come from a woman aged 30 to 39 in good health and CMV-seropositive.

The chain is built from TRBV5-1 and TRBJ2-7; TRBD2 matches 7 bases. J was trimmed by 0 bases and V by 3 bases; bases with no gene match: 3. Germline V gives CDR1 SGHRS, CDR2 YFSETQ. The CDR3 runs to 14 residues. This chain's CDR3 is CASSYTGGSYEQYF. The CDR3 nucleotides are TGCGCCAGCAGCTATACGGGGGGCTCCTACGAGCAGTACTTC.

Concerning this clone: Other DNA sequences of this sample code for an identical CDR3. The chain employs TRBV28 and TRBJ2-2; tentative D call: TRBD2 (6 bases). Germline CDR1 reads MDHEN; CDR2 reads SYDVKM. This CDR3 comprises 15 residues. The V and J ends lost 2 bases and 4 bases respectively, with 11 bases between them. The CDR3 region is CASSLGGVRTGELFF. The CDR3 nucleotides read TGTGCCAGCAGTTTAGGAGGGGTCCGCACCGGGGAGCTGTTTTTT.

The rearrangement uses TRBV5-1 and TRBJ1-1; D gene unclear. Trimming removed 0 bases at V and 2 bases at J, with 8 bases between. Germline lookup yields CDR1 SGHRS and CDR2 YFSETQ. This CDR3 contains 14 residues. CDR3 DNA: TGCGCCAGCAGCTTGGACGGGAGAAACACTGAAGCTTTCTTT. It codes for CASSLDGRNTEAFF. Variable domain in full (rest from reference TRBV5-1 and TRBJ1-1): KAGVTQTPRYLIKTRGQQVTLSCSPISGHRSVSWYQQTPGQGLQFLFEYFSETQRNKGNFPGRFSGRQFSNSRSEMNVSTLELGDSALYLCASSLDGRNTEAFFGQGTRLTVV.

This sequence joins TRBV6-1 and TRBJ2-7; the D gene is possibly TRBD1 (6 bases). The CDR3 is 15 amino acids. V was trimmed by 8 bases and J by 0 bases, leaving 17 bases between them. Germline CDR1 MNHNS, CDR2 SASEGT. The CDR3 DNA reads TGTGCCAGCCGGAACAGGGCAGGGCCCTCCTACGAGCAGTACTTC. Translated, it gives CASRNRAGPSYEQYF.

CDR3 protein: CASSDSGGPDTQYF. In DNA form, the CDR3 reads TGCGCCAGCAGCGATAGCGGGGGGCCGGATACGCAGTATTTT. The chain combines TRBV5-1 with TRBJ2-3; 10 bases fit TRBD2. J lost 6 bases, V lost 4 bases, and 5 bases had no gene match. CDR3 length: 14 amino acids. Germline V gives CDR1 SGHRS, CDR2 YFSETQ.

V gene TRBV6-1 combines with J gene TRBJ1-5; tentative D call: TRBD1 (5 bases). Germline assignment: CDR1 MNHNS and CDR2 SASEGT. This CDR3 has 13 residues. V was cut by 4 bases and J by 6 bases, with 10 bases left in between. Here the CDR3 DNA reads TGTGCCAGCAGTGCTGACAGACGTCAGCCCCAGCATTTT. Translating gives CASSADRRQPQHF.

The CDR3 region has the DNA TGTGCCAGCAGGTCGCAGATAAACACTGAAGCTTTCTTT. Its translation: CASRSQINTEAFF. The gene calls are TRBV7-9 and TRBJ1-1; unclear D gene. The CDR3 spans 13 residues. Germline V gene data show CDR1 as SEHNR and CDR2 as FQNEAQ (reference sequence). Trimming cost V 6 bases and J 2 bases, with 10 bases left between them.

This chain links TRBV7-9 with TRBJ1-4; D is unresolved. The V end was cut by 4 bases, the J end by 2 bases, with 14 bases between. Germline lookup yields CDR1 SEHNR and CDR2 FQNEAQ (reference sequence). CDR3 size: 16 residues. Here the CDR3 reads CASSYGLALTNEKLFF. CDR3 nucleotides: TGTGCCAGCAGCTACGGGTTAGCCCTGACTAATGAAAAACTGTTTTTT.

This clone has more than one count but fewer than ten. The chain recombines TRBV4-3 with TRBJ2-3; 8 positions match TRBD2. Germline CDR1 reads LGHNA; CDR2 reads YSLEER. The V and J ends lost 4 bases and 0 bases, in that order; junction bases with no gene match: 12. The CDR3 is 18 amino acids. The CDR3 DNA reads as TGCGCCAGCAGCCGGAGCGGGAGCTCGGCCTCTAGCACAGATACGCAGTATTTT. This encodes CASSRSGSSASSTDTQYF.

This sequence joins TRBV7-2 and TRBJ1-1; D may be TRBD1 (6 bases). V lost 5 bases and J lost 4, with 14 bases in between. The CDR3 is 14 amino acids. Germline CDR1 and CDR2: SGHTA and FQGNSA. DNA for the CDR3: TGTGCCAGCAGCCCCCAGGGGCAGGGCACTGAAGCTTTCTTT. It yields the protein CASSPQGQGTEAFF.

J is TRBJ2-5 and V is TRBV19, with 7 bases lining up with TRBD1. The CDR3 contains 15 residues. Per germline, CDR1 LNHDA and CDR2 SQIVND (reference sequence). The J segment lost 4 bases and the V segment lost 0 bases, leaving 5 bases of the junction unmatched. The CDR3 loop is CASSIDRAGGETQYF. The CDR3 coding sequence is TGTGCCAGTAGTATAGACAGAGCAGGGGGAGAGACCCAGTACTTC. Drawing the rest from reference TRBV19 and TRBJ2-5, the complete variable domain is DGGITQSPKYLFRKEGQNVTLSCEQNLNHDAMYWYRQDPGQGLRLIYYSQIVNDFQKGDIAEGYSVSREKKESFPLTVTSAQKNPTAFYLCASSIDRAGGETQYFGPGTRLLVL.

The rearrangement links TRBV18 to TRBJ1-5; 10 bases are a match to TRBD1. The V segment lost 2 bases and the J segment 6 bases; nucleotides outside the gene matches: 4. The CDR3 consists of 15 residues. The germline gives CDR1 KGHSH, CDR2 LQKENI. In DNA form, the CDR3 reads TGTGCCAGCTCACCAGTGGGACAGGGGAGTCAGCCCCAGCATTTT. The encoded protein is CASSPVGQGSQPQHF. The full variable domain, its missing parts supplied by reference TRBV18 and TRBJ1-5, is NAGVMQNPRHLVRRRGQEARLRCSPMKGHSHVYWYRQLPEEGLKFMVYLQKENIIDESGMPKERFSAEFPKEGPSILRIQQVVRGDSAAYFCASSPVGQGSQPQHFGDGTRLSIL.

The chain carries TRBV5-1 and TRBJ1-2; 8 positions agree with TRBD1. CDR3 length: 13 residues. J lost 6 bases, V lost 4 bases, and 5 bases had no gene match. Germline CDR1 is SGHRS and CDR2 is YFSETQ. The CDR3 here is CASSPGGSDGYTF. The CDR3 DNA follows: TGCGCCAGCAGCCCAGGGGGCTCGGATGGCTACACCTTC.

V is TRBV5-4 and J is TRBJ1-2; weak D call: TRBD1 (6 bases). V lost 4 bases to trimming and J lost 8 bases, with 15 bases between them. From germline, CDR1 is SGHNT and CDR2 YYREEE (reference sequence). There are 13 residues in the CDR3. The CDR3 reads CASSQGFGGGYTF. Here the CDR3 DNA reads TGTGCCAGCAGCCAAGGGTTTGGGGGCGGCTACACCTTC.

As to this clone: In the same sample, other DNA sequences code for this CDR3. The DNA of the CDR3 is TGCGCCAGCAGCTTGACTAGCGGGAGTTCCTACGAGCAGTACTTC. Protein product: CASSLTSGSSYEQYF. The chain links TRBV5-1 to TRBJ2-7; TRBD2 matches 11 bases. The CDR3 runs to 15 residues. J lost 1 base, V lost 1 base, and 1 base had no gene match. Germline CDR1 SGHRS, CDR2 YFSETQ.

The chain links TRBV7-2 to TRBJ1-3; D gene uncertain. The CDR3 contains 13 residues. Per germline, CDR1 SGHTA and CDR2 FQGNSA. V lost 3 bases and J lost 0, with 3 bases in between. CDR3 sequence reads: CASSFNSGNTIYF. CDR3 nucleotide sequence: TGTGCCAGCAGCTTCAACTCTGGAAACACCATATATTTT.

This clone was counted between two and nine times. The CDR3 loop reads CASSLIPGRAGELFF. The CDR3 region has the DNA TGCGCCAGCAGCTTGATACCGGGTCGGGCCGGGGAGCTGTTTTTT. The chain links TRBV5-1 to TRBJ2-2, with D unresolved. This CDR3 is built from 15 residues. Germline V gene data show CDR1 as SGHRS and CDR2 as YFSETQ. V lost 1 base to trimming and J lost 6 bases, with 13 bases between them.

This sequence joins TRBV28 and TRBJ1-2; 7 bases agree with TRBD1. Germline CDR1 and CDR2: MDHEN and SYDVKM. CDR3 length equals 14 residues. V lost 6 bases, J lost 5 bases, and 9 bases stayed unmatched. The CDR3 region has the DNA TGTGCCAGCAGCAGCCGGGACAGCCTGTATGGCTACACCTTC. It encodes CASSSRDSLYGYTF.

The gene calls are TRBV4-3 and TRBJ2-1; 11 bases are shared with TRBD2. Germline V CDR1 and CDR2: LGHNA, YSLEER. The CDR3 loop spans 18 amino acids. The V gene end was trimmed by 0 bases and the J gene end by 9 bases; junction bases not matched to a gene: 13. The CDR3 protein is CASSQDRSGRASAGEQFF. The CDR3 nucleotides read TGCGCCAGCAGCCAAGATCGTAGCGGGAGGGCCTCCGCGGGTGAGCAGTTCTTC.

The chain employs TRBV28 and TRBJ2-2, with D possibly TRBD1 on 6 matching bases. The V gene's germline CDR1 is MDHEN and CDR2 SYDVKM. CDR3 size: 16 residues. Trimming removed 1 base from V and 4 bases from J, with 13 bases in between. In nucleotides, the CDR3 is TGTGCCAGCAGTTTATATCCAGGGGCTCTCACCGGGGAGCTGTTTTTT. Translated, it gives CASSLYPGALTGELFF.

The chain has TRBV7-9 and TRBJ1-2; D is undetermined. The CDR3 loop spans 15 amino acids. The germline V gene encodes CDR1 SEHNR and CDR2 FQNEAQ (reference sequence). The V end was cut by 4 bases, the J end by 3 bases, with 15 bases between. The DNA of the CDR3 is TGTGCCAGCAGCTCGCAAAGGGCCGGGGACTATGGCTACACCTTC. It yields the protein CASSSQRAGDYGYTF.

Of note for this clone: The same CDR3 can be traced to other DNA sequences in this sample. V is TRBV5-1 and J is TRBJ2-1, with 9 bases fitting TRBD2. Germline CDR1 is SGHRS and CDR2 is YFSETQ. The CDR3 extends over 15 amino acids. V was pared by 0 bases and J by 3 bases, with 1 base of the junction left unmatched. The CDR3 DNA sequence: TGCGCCAGCAGCTTGGTTAGCGGGGGCTACAATGAGCAGTTCTTC. As protein: CASSLVSGGYNEQFF. The whole variable domain, remainder taken from reference TRBV5-1 and TRBJ2-1, is KAGVTQTPRYLIKTRGQQVTLSCSPISGHRSVSWYQQTPGQGLQFLFEYFSETQRNKGNFPGRFSGRQFSNSRSEMNVSTLELGDSALYLCASSLVSGGYNEQFFGPGTRLTVL.

The rearrangement joins TRBV2 to TRBJ2-1, with 11 positions matching TRBD2. The V segment lost 7 bases and the J segment 3 bases; nucleotides outside the gene matches: 2. Germline CDR1 is SNHLY and CDR2 is FYNNEI. The CDR3 covers 14 residues. The CDR3 spells CASTGLAGYNEQFF. CDR3 nucleotides: TGTGCCAGCACTGGACTAGCGGGCTACAATGAGCAGTTCTTC.

The chain carries TRBV30 and TRBJ2-7; 7 bases map to TRBD2. CDR1 GTSNPN and CDR2 SVGIG come from the germline V gene (reference sequence). The CDR3 has 12 amino acids. Trimming cost V 0 bases and J 7 bases; bases outside gene matches: 3. CDR3: CAWSVGGGEQYF. As DNA, the CDR3 is TGTGCCTGGAGTGTGGGGGGGGGAGAGCAGTACTTC. The whole variable domain, filled in from reference TRBV30 and TRBJ2-7, reads SQTIHQWPATLVQPVGSPLSLECTVEGTSNPNLYWYRQAAGRGLQLLFYSVGIGQISSEVPQNLSASRPQDRQFILSSKKLLLSDSGFYLCAWSVGGGEQYFGPGTRLTVT.

This chain connects TRBV19 to TRBJ2-2, with D maybe TRBD1 (6 bases). Germline CDR1 LNHDA, CDR2 SQIVND (reference sequence). This CDR3 has 15 amino acids. The germline V and J ends were trimmed by 4 bases and 9 bases, with 18 bases remaining between them. CDR3 DNA sequence: TGTGCCAGTAGTAGGCCAGGGGCCACCGCGTGGGAGCTGTTTTTT. Translation gives CASSRPGATAWELFF.

The gene calls are TRBV7-8 and TRBJ1-5, with 8 nucleotides matching TRBD1. V lost 5 bases and J lost 0; bases outside the gene matches: 12. In germline, CDR1 is SGHVS, CDR2 FQNEAQ. The CDR3 is 18 residues long. The chain's CDR3 is CASSRMGQDTYSNQPQHF. As DNA, the CDR3 is TGTGCCAGCAGCCGGATGGGACAGGACACCTATAGCAATCAGCCCCAGCATTTT.

The CDR3 coding sequence is TGTGCCAGCAGCTTAGCCAGGGCTGGAAACACCATATATTTT. This translates into CASSLARAGNTIYF. V usage is TRBV7-8 and J usage is TRBJ1-3; perhaps TRBD1 as D (5 bases). V dropped 0 bases and J dropped 2 bases, with 5 bases sitting between them. The CDR3 has 14 amino acids. Germline lookup yields CDR1 SGHVS and CDR2 FQNEAQ.

The chain uses TRBV6-1 and TRBJ1-6; D unresolved. The CDR3 spans 16 residues. Germline V lookup: CDR1 MNHNS, CDR2 SASEGT. V was shortened by 4 bases and J by 6 bases, with 16 bases between the two germline ends. CDR3 sequence reads: CASSAWPLASNSPLHF. For the CDR3, the DNA is TGTGCCAGCAGTGCATGGCCACTAGCCTCTAATTCACCCCTCCACTTT.

This clone was seen just once. V gene TRBV6-1 combines with J gene TRBJ2-5; 7 bases match TRBD1. V lost 3 bases, J lost 5 bases, and 12 bases stayed unmatched. The CDR3 has 16 amino acids. CDR1 and CDR2 (germline): MNHNS, SASEGT. This chain's CDR3 is CASSEGTAGFVETQYF. The CDR3 region has the DNA TGTGCCAGCAGTGAGGGGACAGCAGGGTTTGTGGAGACCCAGTACTTC.

CDR3 in amino acids: CASSMTAYEEQYF. The CDR3 nucleotides read TGTGCCAGTAGTATGACAGCATACGAGGAGCAGTACTTC. The chain uses TRBV19 and TRBJ2-7; possible D gene TRBD1, 5 bases. The CDR3 contains 13 residues. Between the trimmed V and J ends, which lost 3 bases and 7 bases, there was a span of 13 bases. Per the germline V gene, CDR1 is LNHDA and CDR2 is SQIVND (reference sequence).

The chain employs TRBV7-2 and TRBJ1-2; the D gene is possibly TRBD1 (5 bases). V lost 1 base to trimming and J lost 4 bases, with 10 bases between them. Germline values: CDR1 SGHTA, CDR2 FQGNSA. The CDR3 runs 14 residues. As DNA, the CDR3 is TGTGCCAGCAGCTTAGGACGGGGACTCTATGGCTACACCTTC. Its translation: CASSLGRGLYGYTF.

The rearrangement joins TRBV18 to TRBJ2-1; D possibly corresponds to TRBD1 (6 bases). This CDR3 comprises 15 residues. Trimming pared 9 bases from V and 1 base from J, leaving 16 bases between. Germline CDR1 KGHSH, CDR2 LQKENI. The CDR3 reads CASTQGIGSYNEQFF. For the CDR3, the DNA is TGTGCCAGTACCCAGGGGATTGGGTCCTACAATGAGCAGTTCTTC.